This TCR beta chain is drawn from a study of T-cell memory formation after mild COVID-19. Findings and caveats of the study: Later expanders leaned toward CD4+, whereas clones contracting from day 15 to 85 were balanced CD4/CD8. For contracting clones, CD4+ ones sat mainly in CM and EM, CD8+ in EMRA.

With respect to this clonotype: What it binds is unknown.

TCRdb used MiXCR to reprocess the 5' RACE reads, holding one entry per CDR3 protein. The sample has about 440,000 distinct CDR3 sequences, around 20% seen once. V gave up 7 bases and J gave up 5 bases; unmatched junction bases: 12. The CDR3 covers 15 residues. The TCR was taken from an adult woman who had mild COVID-19 (a few samples of this study predate the infection). Cell type and time point are not known. Sequencing was done on a sample of PBMCs or a T cell subset sorted from them (not recorded which). This chain connects TRBV12-3 or TRBV12-4 to TRBJ1-1; 8 bases are shared with TRBD1. Here the CDR3 reads CASTPSTGVGTEAFF. As DNA, the CDR3 is TGTGCCAGCACCCCTTCGACAGGGGTCGGGACTGAAGCTTTCTTT.